The 15 T cell receptor beta chains presented below share a single source sample, sequenced in a study of blood T cell repertoires in COVID-19. Using immunoSEQ multiplex PCR, the repertoire was profiled, and TCRdb retains in-frame clones only, with some absent. Among 120,000 to 150,000 clones listed, 88% were seen once. The sequenced sample consisted of peripheral blood. These receptors were obtained from a human donor in a cohort sampled during active COVID-19.

This chain joins TRBV28 and TRBJ2-7; maybe TRBD1 (8 bases). Germline CDR1 reads MDHEN; CDR2 reads SYDVKM. The CDR3 has 13 amino acids. V was shortened by 11 bases and J by 5 bases, with 19 bases between the two germline ends. CDR3 bases: TGTGCCTGCGGGGGCAGGGGGCGCGACGAGCAGTACTTC. Its protein product is CACGGRGRDEQYF.

V and J are TRBV3-1 (or the pseudogene TRBV3-2) and TRBJ2-2; 10 bases match TRBD2. Germline lookup yields CDR1 LGHDT and CDR2 YNNKEL (reference sequence). The length of the CDR3 is 16 residues. V shed 2 bases and J 5 bases; nucleotides not matched to a gene: 5. The CDR3 here is CASSQFVSGGTGELFF. In nucleotides, the CDR3 is TGTGCCAGCAGCCAATTTGTTAGCGGGGGGACCGGGGAGCTGTTTTTT.

The V gene is TRBV2, the J gene TRBJ2-3, with a possible D match to TRBD2 (5 bases). The CDR3 length is 16 residues. Trimming shortened V by 5 bases and J by 6 bases, and 21 bases separated the two germline ends. CDR1 is SNHLY, CDR2 FYNNEI, per germline. The CDR3: CASSTTPDWIGDTQYF. DNA for the CDR3: TGTGCCAGCAGTACGACCCCGGACTGGATAGGGGATACGCAGTATTTT.

V is TRBV4-1 and J is TRBJ2-3, with D possibly being TRBD1 (5 bases). The length of the CDR3 is 17 residues. Germline CDR1 MGHRA, CDR2 YSYEKL. Between the trimmed V and J ends, which lost 0 bases and 4 bases, there was a span of 17 bases. The CDR3 loop is CASSQDLTVWRADTQYF. DNA of the CDR3: TGCGCCAGCAGCCAAGATCTGACAGTTTGGAGAGCAGATACGCAGTATTTT.

J is TRBJ2-7 and V is TRBV28; D unclear. The CDR3 contains 13 residues. CDR1 is MDHEN and CDR2 is SYDVKM in the germline V gene. The V and J ends lost 4 bases and 6 bases respectively, with 13 bases between them. CDR3 nucleotides: TGTGCCAGCAGTTCCCCGGTGTTGCGCGAGCAGTACTTC. Its protein product is CASSSPVLREQYF.

The sample holds a few counts of this clone. The genes are TRBV5-5 and TRBJ2-1; 10 bases are a match to TRBD2. The germline gives CDR1 SGHKS, CDR2 YYEKEE (reference sequence). Trimming cost V 5 bases and J 3 bases; bases outside gene matches: 5. The CDR3 has 15 residues. CDR3 DNA: TGTGCCAGCAGGACCGGGACTAGCGTCTACAATGAGCAGTTCTTC. Its protein product is CASRTGTSVYNEQFF.

In its sample, this clone was seen once. The chain joins TRBV5-1 to TRBJ1-6; D is unresolved. Per germline, CDR1 SGHRS and CDR2 YFSETQ. V shed 6 bases and J shed 7 bases, with 14 bases lying between them. CDR3 length equals 14 residues. CDR3 sequence: CASKEGGENSPLHF. The CDR3 DNA sequence: TGCGCCAGCAAGGAGGGTGGGGAGAATTCACCCCTCCACTTT.

This chain uses TRBV4-3 with TRBJ2-7; the match to TRBD2 covers 8 bases. Trimming took 4 bases from V and 7 from J; bases not matched to a gene: 3. Looked up from germline, CDR1 is LGHNA and CDR2 is YSLEER. The CDR3 totals 12 residues. The CDR3, as DNA: TGCGCCAGCAGCCTCGGGACTAGTGAGCAGTACTTC. Protein sequence: CASSLGTSEQYF.

The chain's CDR3 is CASSLELAGGQNTGELFF. The DNA for the CDR3 is TGTGCCAGCAGCTTGGAACTAGCGGGGGGCCAGAACACCGGGGAGCTGTTTTTT. The rearrangement uses TRBV5-5 and TRBJ2-2, with 12 positions matching TRBD2. V lost 0 bases and J lost 1; bases outside the gene matches: 4. The germline V gene encodes CDR1 SGHKS and CDR2 YYEKEE (reference sequence). The CDR3 length is 18 residues.

This chain joins TRBV19 and TRBJ2-3; 10 nucleotides line up with TRBD2. V dropped 7 bases and J dropped 1; count of bases not matched to a gene: 11. Germline CDR1 is LNHDA and CDR2 is SQIVND (reference sequence). CDR3 length: 17 residues. The CDR3 sequence: CASTQREGPLRTDTQYF. Here the CDR3 DNA reads TGTGCCAGTACTCAGCGGGAGGGCCCCCTTCGCACAGATACGCAGTATTTT.

This rearrangement joins TRBV29-1 to TRBJ2-7; 12 bases map to TRBD1. There are 17 residues in the CDR3. With V trimmed by 6 bases and J by 6 bases, 18 bases remained unmatched. CDR1 and CDR2 (germline): SQVTM, ANQGSEA. The CDR3 here is CSVPGTGGAGPGGEQYF. The CDR3 bases are TGCAGCGTCCCCGGGACAGGGGGCGCCGGTCCGGGGGGCGAGCAGTACTTC.

J is TRBJ2-5 and V is TRBV7-8; 7 nucleotides line up with TRBD2. The CDR3 loop spans 17 amino acids. Germline lookup yields CDR1 SGHVS and CDR2 FQNEAQ. Unmatched junction bases numbered 10, after V lost 2 bases and J lost 1 base. CDR3 sequence reads: CASSLKVGAGPQETQYF. In DNA, the CDR3 is TGTGCCAGCAGCTTAAAGGTTGGAGCGGGACCCCAAGAGACCCAGTACTTC.

The V and J genes are TRBV11-3 and TRBJ2-7, with D unclear. CDR3 length: 13 amino acids. Germline CDR1 and CDR2: SGHNT and YENEEA. With 0 bases removed from V and 7 bases from J, the gap between germline ends came to 10 bases. The chain's CDR3 is CASSLDFEEEQYF. In DNA, the CDR3 is TGTGCCAGCAGCTTAGATTTCGAGGAGGAGCAGTACTTC.

This chain links TRBV5-6 with TRBJ2-3; TRBD2 matches 8 bases. The CDR3 spans 17 residues. V shed 1 base, J shed 2 bases, and the junction held 9 bases outside the gene matches. CDR1 is SGHDT and CDR2 is YYEEEE in the germline V gene. CDR3 nucleotides: TGTGCCAGCAGCTTGAGAAGAGCGGGGGACTCCACAGATACGCAGTATTTT. Protein sequence: CASSLRRAGDSTDTQYF.

In this sample, this clone turned up once. V is TRBV28 and J is TRBJ1-2, with a possible D match to TRBD1 (6 bases). CDR1 is MDHEN, CDR2 SYDVKM, per germline. Trimming shortened V by 4 bases and J by 6 bases, and 6 bases separated the two germline ends. The CDR3 is 11 residues long. CDR3 in amino acids: CASSWDNGYTF. For the CDR3, the DNA is TGTGCCAGCAGTTGGGACAATGGCTACACCTTC.